The 28 T cell receptor beta chains given below trace back to one sample, sequenced in a study of cytomegalovirus exposure and HLA in healthy donors. The PCR made use of 60 Vbeta and 13 Jbeta primers. Clones were read by immunoSEQ multiplex PCR, and TCRdb kept only the in-frame ones, dropping some. The data show about 100,000 clones, about 84% seen once. The sequenced material came from PBMCs. The receptors derive from a man aged 25-45 years in good health and CMV-seronegative.

In its sample, this clone was seen a few times. The chain has TRBV6-5 and TRBJ1-4; tentatively, D is TRBD1 (6 bases). Germline CDR1 reads MNHEY; CDR2 reads SVGAGI. This CDR3 is 15 amino acids long. The germline V and J ends were trimmed by 0 bases and 8 bases, with 13 bases remaining between them. The CDR3, as DNA: TGTGCCAGCAGTTACTCGAGGGGGACCCGGGAAAAACTGTTTTTT. Amino acids: CASSYSRGTREKLFF.

V and J are TRBV6-1 and TRBJ2-3; 7 positions match TRBD2. The CDR3 is made up of 14 amino acids. Germline CDR1 MNHNS, CDR2 SASEGT. Trimming took 3 bases from V and 8 from J; bases not matched to a gene: 8. This CDR3 is CASSDAGVVSTQYF. CDR3 sequence (DNA): TGTGCCAGCAGTGATGCGGGGGTCGTCTCTACGCAGTATTTT.

The chain couples TRBV13 to TRBJ2-1; no definite D call. Trimming cost V 5 bases and J 7 bases, with 12 bases left between them. CDR3 length: 13 residues. CDR1 is PRHDT, CDR2 FYEKMQ, per germline (reference sequence). CDR3 amino acids: CASSLRRRNEQFF. The CDR3 coding sequence is TGTGCCAGCAGCCTCCGCCGGCGGAATGAGCAGTTCTTC.

J is TRBJ2-5 and V is TRBV10-3; TRBD2 matches at 7 bases. The CDR3 covers 16 residues. The V gene end was trimmed by 2 bases and the J gene end by 5 bases; junction bases not matched to a gene: 11. Germline V CDR1 and CDR2: ENHRY, SYGVKD. CDR3 in DNA: TGTGCCATCAGTGAGGGTCTTGCGGGGGTTAGGGAGACCCAGTACTTC. Amino acids: CAISEGLAGVRETQYF.

This clone was picked up a small number of times. The chain is built from TRBV4-2 and TRBJ2-3; 11 bases are shared with TRBD2. This CDR3 has 16 residues. V was pared by 2 bases and J by 6 bases, with 7 bases of the junction left unmatched. From germline, CDR1 is LGHNA and CDR2 YNFKEQ. CDR3 DNA sequence: TGTGCCAGCAGCCAAACTCTAGCGGGAGGTCCTGATACGCAGTATTTT. This translates into CASSQTLAGGPDTQYF.

The chain carries TRBV9 and TRBJ2-7, with 7 positions matching TRBD1. The CDR3 is made up of 14 amino acids. Germline loops: CDR1 SGDLS, CDR2 YYNGEE. Trimming removed 3 bases from V and 1 base from J; junction bases left unmatched: 4. The CDR3 DNA is TGTGCCAGCAGCGGTGGGGGACAGTCCTACGAGCAGTACTTC. It translates to CASSGGGQSYEQYF.

This chain connects TRBV21-1 to TRBJ2-7; the table assigns TRBD2, which was not confirmed against the DNA. TRBV21-1 is recorded as a pseudogene. The CDR3 extends over 15 amino acids. CDR3 sequence reads: CASSKELGSSYEQYF. The CDR3 bases are TGTGCCAGCAGCAAAGAGCTCGGTAGCTCCTACGAGCAGTACTTC.

This clone was detected once. The chain is built from TRBV7-3 and TRBJ2-7; TRBD1 aligns across 12 bases. CDR1 and CDR2 (germline): SGHTA, FQGTGA. J was trimmed by 6 bases and V by 3 bases; bases with no gene match: 9. The CDR3 consists of 16 residues. CDR3: CASSFSTGTGGSEQYF. CDR3 DNA sequence: TGTGCCAGCAGCTTCTCTACCGGGACAGGGGGCTCCGAGCAGTACTTC.

About this clone: An end of the junction does not agree with germline; a read error may underlie this. The chain couples TRBV19 to TRBJ2-3, with 10 bases fitting TRBD1. The CDR3 runs to 15 residues. The germline V gene has CDR1 LNHDA and CDR2 SQIVND (reference sequence). In nucleotides, the CDR3 is TGTGCCAGTAGTTTAGACAGGGGGCTGGGAGATACGCAGTATTTT. It yields the protein CASSLDRGLGDTQYF.

This chain uses TRBV5-1 with TRBJ1-4; D possibly corresponds to TRBD1 (6 bases). The CDR3 covers 13 residues. The V end lost 5 bases, the J end lost 10 bases, and 15 bases lay between the germline ends. The V gene's germline CDR1 is SGHRS and CDR2 YFSETQ. The CDR3 nucleotides are TGCGCCAGCAGAGCGGCAGGGGAGGGAAAACTGTTTTTT. Translated, it gives CASRAAGEGKLFF.

There are a few counts of this clone. V and J are TRBV6-5 and TRBJ1-6; 7 bases are a match to TRBD1. Looked up from germline, CDR1 is MNHEY and CDR2 is SVGAGI. This CDR3 has 16 residues. Losses at the gene ends were 2 bases for V and 2 bases for J; bases not matched to a gene: 3. CDR3 bases: TGTGCCAGCAGTTACCAGGGGGGCACCTATAATTCACCCCTCCACTTT. This encodes CASSYQGGTYNSPLHF.

This chain links TRBV5-1 with TRBJ2-2; 9 positions match TRBD2. CDR1 and CDR2 (germline): SGHRS, YFSETQ. The ends lost 9 bases at V and 5 bases at J; junction bases unmatched: 8. The CDR3 spans 14 residues. The CDR3 loop is CATSGGGVTGELFF. The CDR3 DNA sequence: TGCGCCACCTCCGGCGGGGGGGTTACCGGGGAGCTGTTTTTT.

This clone has just one count. The chain joins TRBV10-1 to TRBJ2-2, with TRBD1 matching over 9 bases. After removal of 9 bases from V and 4 bases from J, the junction contained 6 bases not matched to a gene. CDR1 is WNHNN and CDR2 is SYGVQD in the germline V gene (reference sequence). The CDR3 is 14 residues long. The CDR3 DNA reads as TGCGCCAGTGGAGGGACAGGGCCCACCGGGGAGCTGTTTTTT. This translates into CASGGTGPTGELFF.

This chain links TRBV6-6 with TRBJ1-2; D gene ambiguous. CDR3 length: 11 residues. The V end lost 5 bases, the J end lost 5 bases, and 6 bases lay between the germline ends. Germline CDR1 is MNHNY and CDR2 is SVGAGI (reference sequence). The CDR3, as DNA: TGTGCCAGCAGTCCAAATTATGGCTACACCTTC. It codes for CASSPNYGYTF.

In its sample, this clone was seen once. This chain connects TRBV6-6 to TRBJ1-1; D not resolved. V was cut by 8 bases and J by 0 bases, with 19 bases left in between. The CDR3 is 16 amino acids. Looked up from germline, CDR1 is MNHNY and CDR2 is SVGAGI (reference sequence). Here the CDR3 reads CASFPSRAAVNTEAFF. The CDR3 DNA reads TGTGCCAGCTTTCCCTCGAGGGCAGCCGTGAACACTGAAGCTTTCTTT.

V usage is TRBV13 and J usage is TRBJ2-6; D may be TRBD2 (6 bases). The CDR3 runs to 17 residues. The germline V and J ends were trimmed by 5 bases and 0 bases, with 14 bases remaining between them. CDR1 is PRHDT, CDR2 FYEKMQ, per germline (reference sequence). DNA of the CDR3: TGTGCCAGCAGCCCCCGGGGGATGACCTCTGGGGCCAACGTCCTGACTTTC. Its protein product is CASSPRGMTSGANVLTF.

The rearrangement links TRBV7-3 to TRBJ1-2; the D gene is possibly TRBD1 (5 bases). Trimming removed 2 bases from V and 8 bases from J, with 12 bases in between. Germline loops: CDR1 SGHTA, CDR2 FQGTGA. This CDR3 spans 13 amino acids. DNA for the CDR3: TGTGCCAGCAGCTTATCGGCAGGGTACGGCTACACCTTC. It specifies CASSLSAGYGYTF.

The chain carries TRBV7-9 and TRBJ1-4, with 8 bases that match TRBD1. Trimming took 8 bases from V and 8 from J; bases not matched to a gene: 7. The CDR3 loop spans 13 amino acids. Germline CDR1 reads SEHNR; CDR2 reads FQNEAQ (reference sequence). CDR3 bases: TGTGCCAGCCGCCCCGGACAGGGCGAAAAACTGTTTTTT. Its protein is CASRPGQGEKLFF. The full variable domain, with the rest looked up from reference TRBV7-9 and TRBJ1-4, is DTGVSQNPRHKITKRGQNVTFRCDPISEHNRLYWYRQTLGQGPEFLTYFQNEAQLEKSRLLSDRFSAERPKGSFSTLEIQRTEQGDSAMYLCASRPGQGEKLFFGSGTQLSVL.

This chain uses TRBV6-5 with TRBJ2-1; 10 bases line up with TRBD2. Germline CDR1 MNHEY, CDR2 SVGAGI. There are 15 residues in the CDR3. With 6 bases clipped from V and 4 bases from J, the junction kept 6 bases outside the gene matches. Here the CDR3 reads CASSSLAGVYNEQFF. For the CDR3, the DNA is TGTGCCAGCAGCTCCCTAGCGGGGGTATACAATGAGCAGTTCTTC.

The genes are TRBV7-6 and TRBJ1-1; TRBD1 matches 7 bases. V gave up 4 bases and J gave up 5 bases; unmatched junction bases: 1. Germline CDR1 is SGHVS and CDR2 is FNYEAQ. The CDR3 extends over 12 amino acids. The CDR3 sequence: CASSSGGTEAFF. CDR3 bases: TGTGCCAGCAGCTCAGGGGGAACTGAAGCTTTCTTT. Supplemented by reference TRBV7-6 and TRBJ1-1, the full variable domain reads GAGVSQSPRYKVTKRGQDVALRCDPISGHVSLYWYRQALGQGPEFLTYFNYEAQQDKSGLPNDRFSAERPEGSISTLTIQRTEQRDSAMYRCASSSGGTEAFFGQGTRLTVV.

The J gene is TRBJ1-1, the V gene TRBV10-2, with D perhaps TRBD1 (6 bases). This CDR3 region has 12 residues. Germline V gene lookup returns CDR1 WSHSY and CDR2 SAAADI. V lost 7 bases and J lost 5, with 11 bases in between. The DNA of the CDR3 is TGCGCCAGCACCAGAGGGGGAACTGAAGCTTTCTTT. The encoded protein is CASTRGGTEAFF.

The V call is TRBV6-1, the J call TRBJ2-6; 7 nucleotides line up with TRBD1. The ends lost 7 bases at V and 9 bases at J; junction bases unmatched: 6. Per the germline V gene, CDR1 is MNHNS and CDR2 is SASEGT. The CDR3 consists of 13 residues. The CDR3 nucleotides are TGTGCCAGCATGAAACAGGGGATCAACGTCCTGACTTTC. It codes for CASMKQGINVLTF.

This clone was counted a few times. This rearrangement joins TRBV4-1 to TRBJ1-1, with a possible D match to TRBD1 (6 bases). The CDR3 is made up of 15 amino acids. The V end lost 4 bases, the J end lost 0 bases, and 12 bases lay between the germline ends. Germline CDR1 MGHRA, CDR2 YSYEKL. CDR3 in DNA: TGCGCCAGCAGCCCATACAGGGAAGTGAACACTGAAGCTTTCTTT. Translation: CASSPYREVNTEAFF.

The gene calls are TRBV13 and TRBJ2-1; D call uncertain. The ends were cut back, 5 bases at V and 6 bases at J, with 23 bases in the middle. This CDR3 region has 17 residues. Germline assignment: CDR1 PRHDT and CDR2 FYEKMQ (reference sequence). CDR3 in amino acids: CASSPPPDRVMGNEQFF. Here the CDR3 DNA reads TGTGCCAGCAGCCCACCACCTGACCGGGTTATGGGCAATGAGCAGTTCTTC.

This chain links TRBV7-8 with TRBJ2-5; 10 nucleotides match TRBD1. The CDR3 has 14 residues. Germline V gene lookup returns CDR1 SGHVS and CDR2 FQNEAQ. The J segment lost 5 bases and the V segment lost 5 bases, leaving 5 bases of the junction unmatched. The CDR3 sequence: CASSNLGQGETQYF. Here the CDR3 DNA reads TGTGCCAGCAGCAACTTGGGACAGGGGGAGACCCAGTACTTC.

The chain has TRBV30 and TRBJ2-3; TRBD2 aligns across 8 bases. In germline, CDR1 is GTSNPN, CDR2 SVGIG (reference sequence). J lost 8 bases, V lost 2 bases, and 3 bases had no gene match. CDR3 size: 12 residues. The CDR3 loop reads CAWSFTSGTQYF. The CDR3 DNA reads TGTGCCTGGAGTTTCACTAGCGGTACGCAGTATTTT.

V is TRBV27 and J is TRBJ2-1, with 11 bases fitting TRBD2. The germline V gene encodes CDR1 MNHEY and CDR2 SMNVEV (reference sequence). CDR3 size: 14 residues. The trim removed 5 bases at V and 8 bases at J, leaving 5 bases unmatched. The CDR3 DNA reads TGTGCCAGCAGTCGGGCTAGCGGGAGGTATGAGCAGTTCTTC. Protein product: CASSRASGRYEQFF.

V and J are TRBV18 and TRBJ2-3, with a tentative D call TRBD2 (6 bases). The V gene lost 6 bases and the J gene lost 0 bases, with 10 bases spanning the gap. Germline loops: CDR1 KGHSH, CDR2 LQKENI. This CDR3 is built from 14 residues. This chain's CDR3 is CASSLTSSTDTQYF. Written as DNA, the CDR3 is TGTGCCAGCTCGCTGACTAGTAGCACAGATACGCAGTATTTT.